This T cell receptor beta chain was retrieved from a study of T cells expressing NK-cell markers. Study-level background: HCMV serostatus: most of the eight sequenced donors positive, one negative. Study conclusions and caveats: The dominant NKG2C+ clonotypes represented roughly 1.0-7.5% of CD8+ T cells in over 5 donors.

This CDR3 has 16 amino acids. Germline CDR1 reads MNHNS; CDR2 reads SASEGT. Notes on this clonotype: As yet, its antigen is unknown.

TCRdb re-called the 5' RACE reads; one entry per CDR3 protein, DNA not given. The repertoire shows roughly 3,000 distinct CDR3 sequences; the top ten hold about 30%. The specimen was blood T cells: a sorted CD56 or NKG2C T cell subset, CD4+ or CD8+ T cells, or bulk PBMC T cells (not recorded which). This clonotype was sampled from a woman aged 18-29 years in good health. The rearrangement links TRBV6-1 to TRBJ2-6; TCRdb lists TRBD1, though no DNA is available to test this call. This chain's CDR3 is CASERTGGSGANVLTF.